Listed here are 31 T cell receptor beta chains from one sample, sequenced in a study of blood T cell repertoires in COVID-19. Assay used: immunoSEQ multiplex PCR; TCRdb lists only in-frame clones, some missing. The sample comprises over 150,000 clones, around 83% of which are singletons, and roughly 19% rests with the top ten. Input material: peripheral blood. The source is a woman in her sixties or seventies who had recovered from COVID-19.

This clone was seen just once. The V gene is TRBV3-1 (or the pseudogene TRBV3-2), the J gene TRBJ2-5; 7 positions agree with TRBD1. CDR3 length equals 13 residues. With 2 bases clipped from V and 4 bases from J, the junction kept 1 base outside the gene matches. Germline CDR1 is LGHDT and CDR2 is YNNKEL (reference sequence). CDR3 nucleotide sequence: TGTGCCAGCAGCCAACCAGGGGGAGAGACCCAGTACTTC. Protein: CASSQPGGETQYF.

The chain employs TRBV9 and TRBJ1-6, with D possibly being TRBD1 (5 bases). CDR3 length equals 17 residues. V lost 0 bases, J lost 0 bases, and 10 bases lay in between. CDR1 is SGDLS and CDR2 is YYNGEE in the germline V gene. CDR3 nucleotide sequence: TGTGCCAGCAGCGTAGGCAGGGCGAGCTCCTATAATTCACCCCTCCACTTT. Protein product: CASSVGRASSYNSPLHF.

The J gene is TRBJ2-7, the V gene TRBV18; D is possibly TRBD1 (8 bases). This CDR3 comprises 16 residues. Trimming shortened V by 3 bases and J by 6 bases, and 21 bases separated the two germline ends. The germline gives CDR1 KGHSH, CDR2 LQKENI. The CDR3, as DNA: TGTGCCAGCTCACCCGCCCGGACAGGGAGGGAGGGCGAGCAGTACTTC. Protein product: CASSPARTGREGEQYF.

This chain uses TRBV30 with TRBJ1-4; D is undetermined. Between the trimmed V and J ends, which lost 3 bases and 4 bases, there was a span of 6 bases. The germline V gene encodes CDR1 GTSNPN and CDR2 SVGIG (reference sequence). The CDR3 totals 12 residues. Here the CDR3 DNA reads TGTGCCTGGAGCCAGAATAATGAAAAACTGTTTTTT. Encoded protein: CAWSQNNEKLFF.

The chain is built from TRBV3-1 (or the pseudogene TRBV3-2) and TRBJ1-2; a possible D gene is TRBD1 (5 bases). The length of the CDR3 is 14 residues. V lost 3 bases and J lost 7, with 15 bases in between. The germline CDR1 and CDR2 sequences are LGHDT and YNNKEL (reference sequence). CDR3 residues: CASSHFGQGAGYTF. The CDR3 nucleotides read TGTGCCAGCAGCCACTTCGGGCAGGGCGCTGGCTACACCTTC.

The chain employs TRBV7-9 and TRBJ2-3; TRBD2 matches 8 bases. Germline V gene data show CDR1 as SEHNR and CDR2 as FQNEAQ (reference sequence). J lost 1 base, V lost 3 bases, and 0 bases had no gene match. The CDR3 runs to 14 residues. CDR3 bases: TGTGCCAGCAGCTTCGGGGGGGGCACAGATACGCAGTATTTT. Its protein is CASSFGGGTDTQYF.

The rearrangement uses TRBV7-9 and TRBJ2-2, with 10 positions matching TRBD2. V was pared by 5 bases and J by 4 bases, with 4 bases of the junction left unmatched. Per the germline V gene, CDR1 is SEHNR and CDR2 is FQNEAQ (reference sequence). The CDR3 covers 15 residues. The CDR3 region is CASSPLAGVTGELFF. CDR3 in DNA: TGTGCCAGCAGCCCCCTAGCGGGGGTCACCGGGGAGCTGTTTTTT.

The chain joins TRBV5-8 to TRBJ2-1; possibly TRBD2 for D (5 bases). Germline V gives CDR1 SGHTS, CDR2 YDEGEE. V shed 4 bases and J shed 0 bases, with 11 bases lying between them. The CDR3 totals 15 residues. CDR3 loop: CASSPSGSSYNEQFF. The CDR3 DNA reads TGTGCCAGCAGCCCCAGCGGAAGCTCCTACAATGAGCAGTTCTTC.

The rearrangement joins TRBV9 to TRBJ2-5; TRBD2 matches 12 bases. The CDR3 runs to 17 residues. Looked up from germline, CDR1 is SGDLS and CDR2 is YYNGEE. Germline trimming cut 4 bases from V and 5 bases from J; bases unmatched to any gene: 12. The CDR3 sequence: CASSPQRTSGTAETQYF. The CDR3 DNA reads TGTGCCAGCAGCCCCCAAAGGACTAGCGGGACTGCGGAGACCCAGTACTTC.

This clone was counted a few times. The chain uses TRBV28 and TRBJ1-1; D possibly corresponds to TRBD1 (6 bases). Germline lookup yields CDR1 MDHEN and CDR2 SYDVKM. The CDR3 totals 16 residues. Trimming cost V 2 bases and J 2 bases, with 15 bases left between them. DNA for the CDR3: TGTGCCAGCAGTTTAGGGGGCGGCACTTACAACACTGAAGCTTTCTTT. It translates to CASSLGGGTYNTEAFF.

This clone came up once. The CDR3 DNA reads TGTGCCAGCACCCGGGGCCGGGGGTTGGGGAACACCGGGGAGCTGTTTTTT. This gives the protein CASTRGRGLGNTGELFF. This chain uses TRBV7-3 with TRBJ2-2; possible D gene TRBD2, 6 bases. The CDR3 consists of 17 residues. V lost 7 bases to trimming and J lost 1 base, with 19 bases between them. Germline V gives CDR1 SGHTA, CDR2 FQGTGA.

The chain combines TRBV7-2 with TRBJ2-3, with D tentatively TRBD2 (5 bases). V was clipped by 5 bases and J by 3 bases, with 12 bases between them. The CDR3 length is 14 residues. Per germline, CDR1 SGHTA and CDR2 FQGNSA. The CDR3 DNA reads as TGTGCCAGCAGCCCGCGGACTCGTACAGATACGCAGTATTTT. It yields the protein CASSPRTRTDTQYF.

This clone occurred once. The rearrangement uses TRBV2 and TRBJ1-5; the match to TRBD1 covers 7 bases. The CDR3 extends over 15 amino acids. J gave up 12 bases and V 6 bases, and 17 bases lay outside the gene matches. The germline V gene encodes CDR1 SNHLY and CDR2 FYNNEI. The CDR3 sequence is CASSLDRVAAPSQHF. The CDR3 coding sequence is TGTGCCAGCAGCCTCGACAGGGTGGCGGCTCCGAGCCAGCATTTT.

The genes are TRBV6-2 or TRBV6-3 and TRBJ1-1; weak D call: TRBD1 (5 bases). Trimming cost V 5 bases and J 11 bases, with 36 bases left between them. CDR3 length: 19 amino acids. Germline CDR1 reads MNHEY; CDR2 reads SVGEGT. The CDR3 region is CASSHGASGRGNPLDGAFF. Here the CDR3 DNA reads TGTGCCAGCAGTCACGGGGCCTCAGGGAGGGGTAACCCTCTGGACGGGGCTTTCTTT.

The gene calls are TRBV5-1 and TRBJ1-1, with 8 positions matching TRBD1. From germline, CDR1 is SGHRS and CDR2 YFSETQ. V lost 3 bases and J lost 1; bases outside the gene matches: 5. The CDR3 spans 15 residues. Here the CDR3 reads CASSSGQGGNTEAFF. The CDR3 nucleotides read TGCGCCAGCAGCTCCGGACAGGGAGGGAACACTGAAGCTTTCTTT. The full variable domain, its missing parts supplied by reference TRBV5-1 and TRBJ1-1, is KAGVTQTPRYLIKTRGQQVTLSCSPISGHRSVSWYQQTPGQGLQFLFEYFSETQRNKGNFPGRFSGRQFSNSRSEMNVSTLELGDSALYLCASSSGQGGNTEAFFGQGTRLTVV.

The V gene is TRBV10-1, the J gene TRBJ1-1, with D possibly being TRBD1 (6 bases). CDR3 length: 14 residues. V gave up 5 bases and J gave up 5 bases, with 15 bases separating them. Germline CDR1 WNHNN, CDR2 SYGVQD (reference sequence). The CDR3 region is CASSPQGPRTEAFF. As DNA, the CDR3 is TGCGCCAGCAGTCCCCAGGGGCCGAGAACTGAAGCTTTCTTT.

This chain uses TRBV4-2 with TRBJ1-2; D may be TRBD1 (6 bases). Trimming took off 4 bases at V and 4 bases at J, with 13 bases between the two ends. In germline, CDR1 is LGHNA, CDR2 YNFKEQ. This CDR3 has 14 residues. The CDR3 loop reads CASSRGQALYGYTF. The CDR3 coding sequence is TGTGCCAGCAGCCGGGGGCAGGCCCTCTATGGCTACACCTTC.

V and J are TRBV19 and TRBJ2-4; TRBD2 matches at 8 bases. In germline, CDR1 is LNHDA, CDR2 SQIVND (reference sequence). This CDR3 has 13 amino acids. V shed 4 bases and J 8 bases; nucleotides not matched to a gene: 4. In DNA form, the CDR3 reads TGTGCCAGTAGTACCCGGGAGGGCGACATTCAGTACTTC. As protein: CASSTREGDIQYF.

This clone showed up just once. J is TRBJ2-2 and V is TRBV5-5; D perhaps matches TRBD2 (5 bases). The CDR3 runs to 14 residues. Germline V lookup: CDR1 SGHKS, CDR2 YYEKEE (reference sequence). The V end was cut by 4 bases, the J end by 1 base, with 8 bases between. The CDR3 sequence: CASSRTLNTGELFF. The CDR3 DNA reads TGTGCCAGCAGCCGGACTTTGAACACCGGGGAGCTGTTTTTT.

The V call is TRBV9, the J call TRBJ2-5, with D maybe TRBD2 (5 bases). Germline V gene data show CDR1 as SGDLS and CDR2 as YYNGEE. CDR3 length: 17 amino acids. V was trimmed by 4 bases and J by 5 bases, leaving 24 bases between them. The CDR3 coding sequence is TGTGCCAGCAGCCCACTACAACTAGAGCTAGCTGGGGAGACCCAGTACTTC. It encodes CASSPLQLELAGETQYF.

This clone was found a few times. The chain combines TRBV7-2 with TRBJ2-3; 7 nucleotides line up with TRBD2. Germline values: CDR1 SGHTA, CDR2 FQGNSA. V was clipped by 1 base and J by 2 bases; unmatched bases: 6. The CDR3 is made up of 16 amino acids. This CDR3 is CASSLGASGHTDTQYF. DNA for the CDR3: TGTGCCAGCAGCTTAGGGGCTAGCGGACACACAGATACGCAGTATTTT.

A single count supports this clone. The rearrangement joins TRBV19 to TRBJ1-4, with TRBD1 as a possible D gene (5 bases). Germline-derived CDR1 and CDR2 are LNHDA and SQIVND (reference sequence). V was pared by 3 bases and J by 2 bases, with 13 bases between. The CDR3 has 16 amino acids. The CDR3, as DNA: TGTGCCAGTAGTATTAGGTCTCCAGGGACTAATGAAAAACTGTTTTTT. This codes for CASSIRSPGTNEKLFF.

The chain is built from TRBV30 and TRBJ1-2; no clear D gene. CDR1 is GTSNPN and CDR2 is SVGIG in the germline V gene (reference sequence). Trimming stripped 1 base from V and 5 bases from J, with 8 bases between. The CDR3 sequence is 12 residues long. CDR3 in amino acids: CAWSGRGYGYTF. The CDR3 coding sequence is TGTGCCTGGAGTGGCAGAGGGTATGGCTACACCTTC. Variable domain in full (rest from reference TRBV30 and TRBJ1-2): SQTIHQWPATLVQPVGSPLSLECTVEGTSNPNLYWYRQAAGRGLQLLFYSVGIGQISSEVPQNLSASRPQDRQFILSSKKLLLSDSGFYLCAWSGRGYGYTFGSGTRLTVV.

This clone has just one count. The chain recombines TRBV7-9 with TRBJ2-7; 8 bases map to TRBD1. The CDR3 covers 15 residues. The ends lost 1 base at V and 2 bases at J; junction bases unmatched: 4. From germline, CDR1 is SEHNR and CDR2 FQNEAQ (reference sequence). DNA of the CDR3: TGTGCCAGCAGCTTAGGTCAGGGGGCTACCTACGAGCAGTACTTC. Amino acids: CASSLGQGATYEQYF.

There are a few counts of this clone. The chain combines TRBV7-9 with TRBJ2-1; TRBD2 aligns across 10 bases. Germline V lookup: CDR1 SEHNR, CDR2 FQNEAQ (reference sequence). V lost 3 bases, J lost 9 bases, and 11 bases stayed unmatched. This CDR3 is built from 16 residues. The CDR3 DNA is TGTGCCAGCAGCTTCACCCCTAGCGGGAGAGGAGGTGAGCAGTTCTTC. It codes for CASSFTPSGRGGEQFF.

The CDR3: CASSPDRGGWQPQHF. For the CDR3, the DNA is TGTGCCAGCTCACCGGACCGGGGTGGCTGGCAGCCCCAGCATTTT. V gene TRBV18 combines with J gene TRBJ1-5; D is unclear. CDR1 and CDR2 (germline): KGHSH, LQKENI. CDR3 length: 15 amino acids. V lost 3 bases to trimming and J lost 7 bases, with 16 bases between them.

This clone occurred once. The chain joins TRBV5-1 to TRBJ2-5, with a weak D call TRBD1 (7 bases). V was cut by 4 bases and J by 4 bases, with 14 bases left in between. Germline V lookup: CDR1 SGHRS, CDR2 YFSETQ. The CDR3 runs to 14 residues. CDR3 sequence reads: CASSAGTGAETQYF. In nucleotides, the CDR3 is TGCGCCAGCAGCGCGGGAACAGGGGCAGAGACCCAGTACTTC.

V and J are TRBV10-2 and TRBJ1-6, with TRBD1 matching 7 bases. CDR3 size: 13 residues. The trim removed 3 bases at V and 8 bases at J, leaving 1 base unmatched. The germline gives CDR1 WSHSY, CDR2 SAAADI. The CDR3 region has the DNA TGCGCCAGCAGTGACACAGGGGATTCACCCCTCCACTTT. Its translation is CASSDTGDSPLHF.

This rearrangement joins TRBV5-1 to TRBJ1-1, with D hard to call. Germline loops: CDR1 SGHRS, CDR2 YFSETQ. Trimming stripped 4 bases from V and 10 bases from J, with 11 bases between. The CDR3 loop spans 11 amino acids. The CDR3 DNA reads TGCGCCAGCAGCAACGGGTGGTTAGCTTTCTTT. Its protein product is CASSNGWLAFF.

The gene calls are TRBV7-9 and TRBJ2-3, with 9 positions matching TRBD1. After removal of 1 base from V and 2 bases from J, the junction contained 10 bases not matched to a gene. In germline, CDR1 is SEHNR, CDR2 FQNEAQ (reference sequence). The CDR3 is made up of 18 amino acids. The CDR3 here is CASSLVGTGYPITDTQYF. The CDR3, as DNA: TGTGCCAGCAGCTTAGTGGGGACAGGGTACCCTATCACAGATACGCAGTATTTT.

Only one count was recorded for this clone. In DNA, the CDR3 is TGTGCCAGCAGACCCACCAGGAACACTGAAGCTTTCTTT. Its protein product is CASRPTRNTEAFF. The chain carries TRBV7-2 and TRBJ1-1; D gene unclear. Germline lookup yields CDR1 SGHTA and CDR2 FQGNSA. Trimming shortened V by 6 bases and J by 1 base, and 9 bases separated the two germline ends. The length of the CDR3 is 13 residues.